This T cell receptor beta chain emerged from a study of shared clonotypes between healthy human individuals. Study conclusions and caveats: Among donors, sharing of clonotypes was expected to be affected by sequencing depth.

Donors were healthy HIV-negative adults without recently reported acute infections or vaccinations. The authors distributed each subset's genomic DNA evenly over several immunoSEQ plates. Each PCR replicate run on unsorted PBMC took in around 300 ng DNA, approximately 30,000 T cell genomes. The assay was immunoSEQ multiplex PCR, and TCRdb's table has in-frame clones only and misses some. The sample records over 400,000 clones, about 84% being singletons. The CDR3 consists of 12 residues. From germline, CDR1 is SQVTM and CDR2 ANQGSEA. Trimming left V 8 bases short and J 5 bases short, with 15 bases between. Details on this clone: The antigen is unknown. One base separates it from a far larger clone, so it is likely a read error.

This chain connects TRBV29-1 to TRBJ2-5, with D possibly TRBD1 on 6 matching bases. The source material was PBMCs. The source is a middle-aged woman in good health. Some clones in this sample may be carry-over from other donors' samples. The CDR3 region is CSTGQIGETQYF. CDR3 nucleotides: TGCAGCACCGGACAGATCGGCGAGACCCAGTACTTC.